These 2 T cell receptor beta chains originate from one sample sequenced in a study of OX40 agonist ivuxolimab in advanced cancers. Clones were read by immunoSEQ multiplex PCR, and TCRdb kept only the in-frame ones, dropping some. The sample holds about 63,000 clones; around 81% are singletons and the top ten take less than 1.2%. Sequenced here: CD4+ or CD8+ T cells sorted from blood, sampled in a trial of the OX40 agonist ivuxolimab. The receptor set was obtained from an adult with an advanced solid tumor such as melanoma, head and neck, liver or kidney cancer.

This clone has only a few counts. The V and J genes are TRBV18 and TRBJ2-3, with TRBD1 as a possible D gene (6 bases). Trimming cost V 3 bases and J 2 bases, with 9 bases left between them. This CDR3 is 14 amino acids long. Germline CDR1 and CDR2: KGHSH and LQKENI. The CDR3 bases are TGTGCCAGCTCACCGACAGGCACCACAGATACGCAGTATTTT. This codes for CASSPTGTTDTQYF.

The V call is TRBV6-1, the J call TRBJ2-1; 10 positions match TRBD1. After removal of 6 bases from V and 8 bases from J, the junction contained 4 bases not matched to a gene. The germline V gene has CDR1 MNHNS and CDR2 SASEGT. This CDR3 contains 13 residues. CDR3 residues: CASSGQGGDEQFF. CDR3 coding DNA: TGTGCCAGCAGCGGACAGGGGGGCGATGAGCAGTTCTTC.